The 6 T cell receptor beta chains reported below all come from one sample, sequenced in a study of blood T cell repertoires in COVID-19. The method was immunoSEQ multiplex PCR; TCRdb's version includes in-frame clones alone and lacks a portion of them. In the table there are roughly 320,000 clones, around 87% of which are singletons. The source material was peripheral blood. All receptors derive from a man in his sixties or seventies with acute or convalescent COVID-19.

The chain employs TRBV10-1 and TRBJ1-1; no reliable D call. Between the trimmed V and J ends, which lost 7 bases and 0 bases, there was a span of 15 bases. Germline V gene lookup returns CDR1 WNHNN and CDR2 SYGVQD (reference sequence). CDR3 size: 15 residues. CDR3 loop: CASTQTDLLNTEAFF. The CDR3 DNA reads TGCGCCAGCACCCAGACTGACCTCCTGAACACTGAAGCTTTCTTT.

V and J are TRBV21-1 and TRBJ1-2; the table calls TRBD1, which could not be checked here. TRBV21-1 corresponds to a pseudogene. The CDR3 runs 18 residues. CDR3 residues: CASRTHWDRTLFRYGYTF. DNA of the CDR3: TGTGCCAGCAGAACCCATTGGGACAGAACTCTTTTCAGATATGGCTACACCTTC.

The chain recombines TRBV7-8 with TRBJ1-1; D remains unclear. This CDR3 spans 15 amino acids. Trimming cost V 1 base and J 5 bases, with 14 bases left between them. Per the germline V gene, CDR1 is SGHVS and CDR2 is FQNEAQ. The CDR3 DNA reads TGTGCCAGCAGCTTAGATTTCGCGACGGGGACTGAAGCTTTCTTT. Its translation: CASSLDFATGTEAFF.

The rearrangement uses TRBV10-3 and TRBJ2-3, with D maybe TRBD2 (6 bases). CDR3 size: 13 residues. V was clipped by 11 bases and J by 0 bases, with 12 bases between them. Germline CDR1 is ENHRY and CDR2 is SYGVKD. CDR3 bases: TGTGCCTTATCCGGGACTAGCACAGATACGCAGTATTTT. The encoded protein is CALSGTSTDTQYF.

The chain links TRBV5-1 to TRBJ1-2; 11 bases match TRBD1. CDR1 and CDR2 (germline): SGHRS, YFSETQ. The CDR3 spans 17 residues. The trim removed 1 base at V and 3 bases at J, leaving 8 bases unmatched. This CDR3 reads CASSLSPPGQGDYGYTF. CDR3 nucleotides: TGCGCCAGCAGCTTGAGTCCCCCGGGACAGGGGGACTATGGCTACACCTTC.

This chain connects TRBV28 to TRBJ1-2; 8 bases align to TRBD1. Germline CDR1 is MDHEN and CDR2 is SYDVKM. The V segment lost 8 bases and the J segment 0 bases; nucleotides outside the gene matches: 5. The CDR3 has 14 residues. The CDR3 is CASGGQGPNYGYTF. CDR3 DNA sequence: TGTGCCAGCGGTGGACAGGGCCCTAACTATGGCTACACCTTC.